A selection of T cell receptor beta chains follows, all from one sample in a study of blood T cell repertoires in COVID-19. Sequenced by immunoSEQ multiplex PCR; TCRdb stores in-frame clones only, minus some. The top ten clones hold about 5% of a sample with fewer than 400,000 clones, approximately 89% of them seen once. Input material: PBMCs or T cells enriched from blood (not recorded which). These receptors came from a man between 25 and 39 years old who had recovered from COVID-19. The CDR3 runs from the conserved cysteine through the conserved F or W. Each record gives: J gene, V gene, D gene, clone size, CDR3 protein, CDR3 DNA. A D gene is named only where the DNA matches it firmly. Expanded clones are given a class, and other clones once, few, many or no size at all.

J gene: TRBJ2-7
V gene: TRBV5-1
D gene: TRBD1
clone size: -
CDR3 protein: CASSAGQGGVGEQYF
CDR3 DNA: TGCGCCAGCAGCGCCGGACAGGGCGGGGTAGGCGAGCAGTACTTC

J gene: TRBJ1-2
V gene: TRBV28
D gene: TRBD1
clone size: -
CDR3 protein: CASSLPGQGLLNYGYTF
CDR3 DNA: TGTGCCAGCAGTTTGCCGGGACAGGGACTCCTTAACTATGGCTACACCTTC

J gene: TRBJ1-1
V gene: TRBV18
D gene: TRBD1
clone size: -
CDR3 protein: CASSPGTENTEAFF
CDR3 DNA: TGTGCCAGCTCACCAGGGACAGAGAACACTGAAGCTTTCTTT

J gene: TRBJ2-2
V gene: TRBV7-9
D gene: -
clone size: -
CDR3 protein: CASSRLDTGELFF
CDR3 DNA: TGTGCCAGCAGTCGACTAGATACCGGGGAGCTGTTTTTT

J gene: TRBJ2-5
V gene: TRBV10-2
D gene: TRBD2
clone size: -
CDR3 protein: CASSTSGQETQYF
CDR3 DNA: TGCGCCAGCAGTACTAGCGGCCAAGAGACCCAGTACTTC

J gene: TRBJ1-1
V gene: TRBV5-1
D gene: -
clone size: -
CDR3 protein: CASSFGQRAFF
CDR3 DNA: TGCGCCAGCAGCTTCGGCCAGCGAGCTTTCTTT

J gene: TRBJ1-2
V gene: TRBV4-1
D gene: TRBD1
clone size: few
CDR3 protein: CASSLQGQGNYGYTF
CDR3 DNA: TGCGCCAGCAGCCTTCAGGGACAGGGAAACTATGGCTACACCTTC

J gene: TRBJ1-2
V gene: TRBV5-8
D gene: TRBD1
clone size: -
CDR3 protein: CASSLTRDSYSGYTF
CDR3 DNA: TGTGCCAGCAGCCTCACCCGGGACAGCTACTCTGGCTACACCTTC

J gene: TRBJ2-5
V gene: TRBV6-6
D gene: TRBD1
clone size: -
CDR3 protein: CASSPGTGGFGETQYF
CDR3 DNA: TGTGCCAGCAGTCCCGGGACAGGGGGCTTCGGAGAGACCCAGTACTTC

J gene: TRBJ2-1
V gene: TRBV10-2
D gene: TRBD1
clone size: -
CDR3 protein: CASSAGQGYNEQFF
CDR3 DNA: TGCGCCAGCAGTGCGGGACAGGGATACAATGAGCAGTTCTTC

J gene: TRBJ2-3
V gene: TRBV2
D gene: TRBD2
clone size: -
CDR3 protein: CASSERLAGGRYTQYF
CDR3 DNA: TGTGCCAGCAGCGAGAGACTAGCGGGGGGGAGGTATACGCAGTATTTT

J gene: TRBJ1-5
V gene: TRBV28
D gene: -
clone size: -
CDR3 protein: CASSSPPQVTGNQPQHF
CDR3 DNA: TGTGCCAGCAGTTCACCCCCCCAGGTAACGGGCAATCAGCCCCAGCATTTT